Here is one T cell receptor beta chain with its context. This clone was seen a single time. This clone's antigen is unknown. Base qualities are not recorded, but no much larger clone differs from it by a single base. The germline V gene supplies CDR1 MDHEN and CDR2 SYDVKM. The CDR3 spans 15 residues, from the cysteine through the phenylalanine. Kept here is only the CDR3 DNA, which spans 45 bases and is read in frame from base 1. V lost 6 bases and J lost 4 bases, and the count of bases not matched to a germline gene is 8. The data were obtained in a study of blood T cell repertoires in COVID-19 (dated by TCRdb to 2019 to 2021). Some background on the complete study: Collaborator samples came from the United States, Italy and Spain and covered acute and convalescent phases of COVID-19. Sample metadata almost always included a de-identified subject ID, COVID-19 status, age in years and sex. A freely available public database, intended as a resource for researchers studying the immune response to SARS-CoV-2, is where the repertoires were released. Samples were obtained from the ongoing ImmuneRACE study (first 160 participants) and from 1,254 subjects provided by 6 global collaborators. The dataset comprised deeply sampled blood TCRbeta repertoires from subjects exposed to, actively infected with, or recovered from COVID-19. Where available, HLA class I and class II types were obtained from metadata supplied by the sample provider rather than from assay-based typing. The material from the prospective study consisted of cDNA or gDNA derived from T cells, B-cell-depleted T cells, or PBMCs. Summary of the overall study and its limitations: Clinical and demographic metadata were provided uncurated, with the amount varying by source and participant.

TCRbeta CDR3 regions were amplified from genomic DNA by means of the immunoSEQ Assay, a bias-controlled multiplex PCR. The authors processed their data as follows. The number of nucleated cells in each sample was estimated from the amplification of reference gene primers within the assay. To quantify the absolute abundance of each unique TCRbeta CDR3 rearrangement, sequence reads were collapsed and filtered. Productive Simpson clonality was computed per sample as the square root of Simpson's diversity index over productive rearrangements. TCRdb stores this immuneACCESS table with in-frame sequences only. Part of the clones is absent; in the studies checked, under half of the shortfall reflects unresolved V genes, and no reason is known for the rest. V, J and clone size are taken as reported in that table, and D and trimming were inferred from the DNA itself. The sample table records about 210,000 clones; just over 90% of these occur just once. The ten largest clones capture approximately 1.2% of the sample.

Each collaborating institution followed its own protocols to collect whole blood in K2EDTA tubes. For TCRbeta analysis, collaborators shipped samples in one of three forms: frozen whole blood, isolated PBMCs, or DNA extracted from either of those sample types. Sequences were obtained from peripheral blood. The receptor's source is a man under 40 with acute or convalescent COVID-19. This chain is built from TRBV28 and TRBJ1-2, with 10 middle bases fitting TRBD1. The CDR3 region has the sequence CASRSPGTGAYGYTF. The nucleotides are TGTGCCAGCAGAAGCCCCGGGACAGGGGCCTATGGCTACACCTTC.